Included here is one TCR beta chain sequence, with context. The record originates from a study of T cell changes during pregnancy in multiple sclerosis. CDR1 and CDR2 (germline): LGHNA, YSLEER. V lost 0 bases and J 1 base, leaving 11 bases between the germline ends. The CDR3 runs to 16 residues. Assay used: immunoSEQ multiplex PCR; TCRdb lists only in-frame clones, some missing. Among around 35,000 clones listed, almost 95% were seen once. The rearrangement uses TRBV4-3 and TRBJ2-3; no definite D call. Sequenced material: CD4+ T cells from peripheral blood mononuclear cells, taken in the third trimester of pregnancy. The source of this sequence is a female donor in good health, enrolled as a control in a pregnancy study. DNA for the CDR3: TGCGCCAGCAGCCAAGATGGTGCGGATGGCACAGATACGCAGTATTTT. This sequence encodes CASSQDGADGTDTQYF.